This T cell receptor (beta chain) was documented in a study of T-cell reconstitution after alpha-beta-depleted transplantation in children. A TCRbeta library incorporating unique molecular identifiers was prepared. Each CDR3 protein is one row after TCRdb ran MiXCR on the PCR reads. The sample includes a few hundred thousand distinct CDR3 sequences, 15% to 20% seen only once; the top ten take under 30%. CDR3 size: 13 residues. From germline, CDR1 is MNHNY and CDR2 SVGAGI (reference sequence). V lost 7 bases and J lost 5, with 14 bases in between. The receptor's source is a boy under two years old who had a stem cell transplant for Wiskott-Aldrich syndrome, so the T cells may come from the graft donor. J is TRBJ1-2 and V is TRBV6-6, with a tentative D call TRBD1 (5 bases). This sample comprised PBMCs, mostly from graft donor cells, obtained 360 days after TCRalphabeta/CD19-depleted stem cell transplant. The CDR3, as DNA: TGTGCCAGCATCCCCGGGACGGAATATGGCTACACCTTC. Amino acid sequence: CASIPGTEYGYTF.